This record looks at one TCR beta chain sequence and its context. This sample was included in a study of control samples from healthy donors and cancer patients. Clones were read by immunoSEQ multiplex PCR, and TCRdb kept only the in-frame ones, dropping some. Of 60,000 to 95,000 clones listed, approximately 80% are singletons. This CDR3 region has 17 residues. From germline, CDR1 is SEHNR and CDR2 FQNEAQ (reference sequence). V was pared by 5 bases and J by 8 bases, with 13 bases of the junction left unmatched. Sequenced sample: blood. The source is a man aged 45-60 years in good health. The rearrangement uses TRBV7-9 and TRBJ1-3, with TRBD1 matching over 12 bases. CDR3 in amino acids: CASSTTPWDRGQDTIYF. CDR3 nucleotides: TGTGCCAGCAGCACCACCCCCTGGGACAGGGGGCAAGACACCATATATTTT.